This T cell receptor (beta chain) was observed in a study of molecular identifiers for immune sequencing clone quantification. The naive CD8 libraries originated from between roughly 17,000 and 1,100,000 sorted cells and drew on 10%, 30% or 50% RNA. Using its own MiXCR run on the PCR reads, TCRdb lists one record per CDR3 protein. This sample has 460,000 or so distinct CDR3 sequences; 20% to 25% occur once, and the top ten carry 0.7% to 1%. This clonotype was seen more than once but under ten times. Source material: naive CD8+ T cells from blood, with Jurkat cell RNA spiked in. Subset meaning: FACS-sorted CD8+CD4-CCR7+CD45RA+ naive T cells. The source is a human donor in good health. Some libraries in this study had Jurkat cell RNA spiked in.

The CDR3: CASSPPGGNPNTGELFF. DNA for the CDR3: TGTGCCAGCAGCCCCCCTGGGGGGAACCCGAACACCGGGGAGCTGTTTTTT. V usage is TRBV7-9 and J usage is TRBJ2-2; a weak D match, TRBD2 (6 bases). Germline V gene data show CDR1 as SEHNR and CDR2 as FQNEAQ (reference sequence). The CDR3 has 17 residues. Deletions cut 5 bases from V and 0 bases from J, with 16 bases between.